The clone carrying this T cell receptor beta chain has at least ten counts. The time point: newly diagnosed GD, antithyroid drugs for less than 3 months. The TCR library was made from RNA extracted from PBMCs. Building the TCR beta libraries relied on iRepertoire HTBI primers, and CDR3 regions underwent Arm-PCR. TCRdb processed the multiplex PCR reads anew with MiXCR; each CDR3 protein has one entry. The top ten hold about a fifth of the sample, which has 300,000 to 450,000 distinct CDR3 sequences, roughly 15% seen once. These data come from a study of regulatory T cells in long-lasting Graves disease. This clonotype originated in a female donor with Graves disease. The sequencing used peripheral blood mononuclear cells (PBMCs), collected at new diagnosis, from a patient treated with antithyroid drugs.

CDR3 loop: CASSLYPSSMTSYEQYF. CDR3 nucleotide sequence: TGTGCCAGCAGCTTATATCCTAGCTCCATGACCTCCTACGAGCAGTACTTC. This chain joins TRBV7-2 and TRBJ2-7, with D tentatively TRBD2 (5 bases). The CDR3 is 17 amino acids. The ends were cut back, 2 bases at V and 0 bases at J, with 17 bases in the middle. CDR1 is SGHTA and CDR2 is FQGNSA in the germline V gene. Together with reference TRBV7-2 and TRBJ2-7, the CDR3 gives the full variable domain: GAGVSQSPSNKVTEKGKDVELRCDPISGHTALYWYRQSLGQGLEFLIYFQGNSAPDKSGLPSDRFSAERTGGSVSTLTIQRTQQEDSAVYLCASSLYPSSMTSYEQYFGPGTRLTVT.